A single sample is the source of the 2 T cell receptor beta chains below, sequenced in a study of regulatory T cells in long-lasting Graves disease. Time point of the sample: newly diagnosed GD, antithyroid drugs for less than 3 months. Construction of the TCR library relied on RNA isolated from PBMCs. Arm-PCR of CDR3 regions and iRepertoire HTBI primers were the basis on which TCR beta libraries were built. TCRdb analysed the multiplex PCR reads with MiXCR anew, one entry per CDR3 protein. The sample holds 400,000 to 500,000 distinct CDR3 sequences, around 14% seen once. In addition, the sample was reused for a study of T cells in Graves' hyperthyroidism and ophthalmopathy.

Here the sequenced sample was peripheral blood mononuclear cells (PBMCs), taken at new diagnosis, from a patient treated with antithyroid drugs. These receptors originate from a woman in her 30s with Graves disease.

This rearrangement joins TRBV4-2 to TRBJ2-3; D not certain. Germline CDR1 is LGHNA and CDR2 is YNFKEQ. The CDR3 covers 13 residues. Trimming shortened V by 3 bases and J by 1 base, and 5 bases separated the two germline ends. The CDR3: CASSQDGTDTQYF. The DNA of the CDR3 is TGTGCCAGCAGCCAGGACGGCACAGATACGCAGTATTTT.

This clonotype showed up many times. DNA for the CDR3: TGTGCCAGCAGTCGAATGATGGGCAATGAGCAGTTCTTC. It encodes CASSRMMGNEQFF. The V gene is TRBV12-3 or TRBV12-4, the J gene TRBJ2-1; D is uncertain. V gave up 5 bases and J gave up 6 bases, with 11 bases separating them. The CDR3 has 13 residues.